Sequencing of this T cell receptor beta chain was carried out in a study of T-cell reconstitution after alpha-beta-depleted transplantation in children. Unique molecular identifiers were incorporated when the TCRbeta library was constructed. TCRdb independently ran MiXCR on the PCR reads; one entry per CDR3 protein. The table has under 250,000 distinct CDR3 sequences, 20% to 30% seen once. CDR1 KGHSH and CDR2 LQKENI come from the germline V gene. V dropped 3 bases and J dropped 10 bases, with 16 bases sitting between them. The CDR3 runs 15 residues. Sequenced here: PBMCs, mostly from graft donor cells, sampled 360 days after TCRalphabeta/CD19-depleted stem cell transplant. This sequence originates from a female patient between 2 and 15 years old who had a stem cell transplant for congenital amegakaryocytic thrombocytopenia, so the T cells may come from the graft donor. This rearrangement joins TRBV18 to TRBJ1-6; D perhaps matches TRBD1 (6 bases). The CDR3 nucleotides read TGTGCCAGCTCACCGGAAGCACAGGGCTGGTCACCCCTCCACTTT. This gives the protein CASSPEAQGWSPLHF.